Below, 32 T cell receptor beta chains from the same sample are listed, as sequenced in a study of shared clonotypes between healthy human individuals. Data came from immunoSEQ multiplex PCR; TCRdb stores just in-frame clones and leaves some out. There are 2 million to 2.5 million clones in the sample; roughly 95% occur only once, and roughly 0.13% lies in the top ten. The sample taken for sequencing was naive CD4+ T cells sorted from blood. Sample subset: CD45RA+ positively selected. These TCRs come from a man in his late teens or twenties in good health.

With regard to this clone: Other DNA sequences in the same sample also yield this CDR3. The rearrangement joins TRBV7-2 to TRBJ2-3; D possibly matches TRBD1 or TRBD2 (5 bases each). The CDR3 contains 15 residues. V gave up 1 base and J gave up 3 bases, with 11 bases separating them. In germline, CDR1 is SGHTA, CDR2 FQGNSA. The CDR3 loop is CASSLDGARTDTQYF. Written as DNA, the CDR3 is TGTGCCAGCAGCTTAGACGGGGCTAGGACAGATACGCAGTATTTT.

This clone was picked up one time. The V call is TRBV13, the J call TRBJ1-2, with a possible D match to TRBD1 (5 bases). The CDR3 runs to 13 residues. From germline, CDR1 is PRHDT and CDR2 FYEKMQ (reference sequence). V shed 0 bases and J shed 6 bases, with 8 bases lying between them. The CDR3 spells CASSLGPGNGYTF. DNA for the CDR3: TGTGCCAGCAGCTTAGGGCCAGGGAATGGCTACACCTTC.

About this clone itself: Other nucleotide sequences from this sample produce the same CDR3. The rearrangement uses TRBV25-1 and TRBJ1-2, with no clear D. V lost 4 bases and J lost 4, with 4 bases in between. Looked up from germline, CDR1 is MGHDK and CDR2 is SYGVNS. The CDR3 totals 11 residues. CDR3 sequence (DNA): TGTGCCAGCAGTGCCAGCTATGGCTACACCTTC. Its translation is CASSASYGYTF.

The rearrangement links TRBV6-1 to TRBJ1-1; the D gene is possibly TRBD1 (6 bases). Trimming removed 1 base from V and 0 bases from J, with 15 bases in between. Germline assignment: CDR1 MNHNS and CDR2 SASEGT. The CDR3 runs to 17 residues. The CDR3 loop is CASSEVRGGTVNTEAFF. For the CDR3, the DNA is TGTGCCAGCAGTGAAGTCAGGGGCGGGACGGTGAACACTGAAGCTTTCTTT.

The genes are TRBV2 and TRBJ2-1, with 7 bases lining up with TRBD2. In germline, CDR1 is SNHLY, CDR2 FYNNEI. The CDR3 is made up of 14 amino acids. Losses at the gene ends were 6 bases for V and 5 bases for J; bases not matched to a gene: 7. The CDR3 is CASRWGGLNNEQFF. The DNA of the CDR3 is TGTGCCAGCAGGTGGGGAGGGCTCAACAATGAGCAGTTCTTC.

The chain uses TRBV5-8 and TRBJ2-7; D not certain. CDR3 length equals 15 residues. Germline CDR1 is SGHTS and CDR2 is YDEGEE. Between the trimmed V and J ends, which lost 4 bases and 0 bases, there was a span of 14 bases. In nucleotides, the CDR3 is TGTGCCAGCAGCGAAAGGACCGGCCTCTCCTACGAGCAGTACTTC. It is translated as CASSERTGLSYEQYF.

The chain joins TRBV5-1 to TRBJ2-3; 8 bases match TRBD1. Looked up from germline, CDR1 is SGHRS and CDR2 is YFSETQ. V gave up 4 bases and J gave up 4 bases; unmatched junction bases: 8. This CDR3 has 15 amino acids. This CDR3 is CASSPGQVGADTQYF. DNA for the CDR3: TGCGCCAGCAGCCCGGGACAGGTTGGCGCAGATACGCAGTATTTT.

This clone was detected only once. This chain connects TRBV25-1 to TRBJ2-7, with 8 bases fitting TRBD1. V gave up 4 bases and J gave up 5 bases; unmatched junction bases: 4. Germline CDR1 reads MGHDK; CDR2 reads SYGVNS. CDR3 length: 13 residues. The CDR3 coding sequence is TGTGCCAGCAGTGGCAGGGGGCGTAACGAGCAGTACTTC. Translated: CASSGRGRNEQYF.

Concerning this clone: The sample holds other DNA sequences that translate to the same CDR3. This chain connects TRBV5-1 to TRBJ1-1, with D perhaps matching TRBD1 (5 bases). The V end was cut by 5 bases, the J end by 0 bases, with 14 bases between. Germline CDR1 is SGHRS and CDR2 is YFSETQ. The CDR3 has 15 amino acids. CDR3 sequence: CASSIGQGMNTEAFF. The CDR3 DNA sequence: TGCGCCAGCAGTATTGGGCAGGGTATGAACACTGAAGCTTTCTTT.

The chain combines TRBV19 with TRBJ1-2; D possibly corresponds to TRBD1 (6 bases). This CDR3 spans 14 amino acids. In germline, CDR1 is LNHDA, CDR2 SQIVND (reference sequence). Trimming took off 8 bases at V and 6 bases at J, with 19 bases between the two ends. The CDR3 bases are TGTGCCAGTTCGGACAGAACGTCTATAAATGGCTACACCTTC. Translating it yields CASSDRTSINGYTF.

To note about this clone: The same CDR3 arises from other DNA sequences in this sample as well. This chain uses TRBV18 with TRBJ2-5; no clear D gene. The germline V gene encodes CDR1 KGHSH and CDR2 LQKENI. The CDR3 sequence is 13 residues long. V lost 3 bases and J lost 1, with 6 bases in between. The CDR3 sequence: CASSPSGQETQYF. CDR3 bases: TGTGCCAGCTCACCTTCTGGCCAAGAGACCCAGTACTTC.

In DNA form, the CDR3 reads TGCGCCAGCAGGGCCCCAGGGACCTCTACCTACGAGCAGTACTTC. Its translation: CASRAPGTSTYEQYF. The chain recombines TRBV5-1 with TRBJ2-7, with D perhaps assigned TRBD1 or TRBD2 (5 bases each). Trimming removed 5 bases from V and 2 bases from J, with 17 bases in between. The V gene's germline CDR1 is SGHRS and CDR2 YFSETQ. The CDR3 length is 15 residues.

The rearrangement joins TRBV5-4 to TRBJ2-7, with 9 bases aligning to TRBD1. Germline V gives CDR1 SGHNT, CDR2 YYREEE (reference sequence). This CDR3 spans 16 amino acids. V was clipped by 3 bases and J by 7 bases; unmatched bases: 14. The CDR3 here is CASSYLLPGQGKEQYF. CDR3 nucleotides: TGTGCCAGCAGCTACTTATTACCGGGACAGGGTAAAGAGCAGTACTTC.

The chain couples TRBV11-2 to TRBJ1-2; a possible D gene is TRBD1 (6 bases). Germline loops: CDR1 SGHAT, CDR2 FQNNGV. Trimming pared 8 bases from V and 8 bases from J, leaving 21 bases between. The CDR3 consists of 14 residues. CDR3 sequence reads: CASQLGGPAHGYTF. CDR3 bases: TGTGCCAGCCAACTTGGGGGCCCCGCTCACGGCTACACCTTC.

The gene calls are TRBV7-2 and TRBJ2-1; D possibly corresponds to TRBD2 (6 bases). V was shortened by 2 bases and J by 7 bases, with 18 bases between the two germline ends. There are 16 residues in the CDR3. Germline V lookup: CDR1 SGHTA, CDR2 FQGNSA. In DNA, the CDR3 is TGTGCCAGCAGCTTAATGGCCGGGACTGGCTGGAATGAGCAGTTCTTC. This sequence encodes CASSLMAGTGWNEQFF. Variable domain in full (rest from reference TRBV7-2 and TRBJ2-1): GAGVSQSPSNKVTEKGKDVELRCDPISGHTALYWYRQSLGQGLEFLIYFQGNSAPDKSGLPSDRFSAERTGGSVSTLTIQRTQQEDSAVYLCASSLMAGTGWNEQFFGPGTRLTVL.

The chain combines TRBV7-2 with TRBJ2-1, with 14 positions matching TRBD2. The length of the CDR3 is 17 residues. CDR1 and CDR2 (germline): SGHTA, FQGNSA. The V segment lost 5 bases and the J segment 4 bases; nucleotides outside the gene matches: 7. CDR3 sequence: CASSVRLAGGQYNEQFF. The CDR3 bases are TGTGCCAGCAGCGTTCGACTAGCGGGAGGGCAATACAATGAGCAGTTCTTC.

V gene TRBV11-2 combines with J gene TRBJ2-1; 7 positions match TRBD1. Germline V gene lookup returns CDR1 SGHAT and CDR2 FQNNGV. The CDR3 runs 15 residues. Germline trimming cut 5 bases from V and 7 bases from J; bases unmatched to any gene: 11. DNA of the CDR3: TGTGCCAGCAGCCTAGGATTATTACAGGGGAATGAGCAGTTCTTC. The encoded protein is CASSLGLLQGNEQFF.

The chain couples TRBV19 to TRBJ2-7; a possible D gene is TRBD1 (5 bases). CDR1 and CDR2 from the germline V gene are LNHDA and SQIVND (reference sequence). The CDR3 is 15 residues long. V was clipped by 0 bases and J by 1 base, with 10 bases between them. CDR3 DNA: TGTGCCAGTAGTATAGAGGCAGGGCGTTCCTACGAGCAGTACTTC. It encodes CASSIEAGRSYEQYF.

The CDR3 reads CASSFAGGTNTEAFF. The CDR3 coding sequence is TGCGCCAGCAGCTTCGCAGGGGGCACGAACACTGAAGCTTTCTTT. J is TRBJ1-1 and V is TRBV5-1; 8 bases are shared with TRBD1. Germline V gene lookup returns CDR1 SGHRS and CDR2 YFSETQ. J was trimmed by 1 base and V by 2 bases; bases with no gene match: 4. There are 15 residues in the CDR3.

The chain has TRBV30 and TRBJ1-5; possibly TRBD1 for D (6 bases). Per germline, CDR1 GTSNPN and CDR2 SVGIG (reference sequence). The CDR3 consists of 15 residues. The V gene lost 0 bases and the J gene lost 4 bases, with 13 bases spanning the gap. CDR3 bases: TGTGCCTGGAGTGTACAAGGGGGTTTGAATCAGCCCCAGCATTTT. Its translation: CAWSVQGGLNQPQHF.

This clone appeared a single time. The CDR3 DNA reads as TGTGCCAGCGCCCGGACTAGCGGGTCCACAGATACGCAGTATTTT. The encoded protein is CASARTSGSTDTQYF. The V call is TRBV6-5, the J call TRBJ2-3; 11 bases fit TRBD2. Germline assignment: CDR1 MNHEY and CDR2 SVGAGI. This CDR3 is built from 15 residues. The trim removed 8 bases at V and 2 bases at J, leaving 6 bases unmatched.

This chain connects TRBV5-8 to TRBJ2-6; perhaps TRBD1 as D (6 bases). From germline, CDR1 is SGHTS and CDR2 YDEGEE. V was pared by 4 bases and J by 0 bases, with 11 bases between. This CDR3 is 16 amino acids long. The CDR3 region is CASSRWTVSGANVLTF. The CDR3 DNA reads as TGTGCCAGCAGCCGATGGACAGTCTCTGGGGCCAACGTCCTGACTTTC. Full variable domain (remainder filled in from reference TRBV5-8 and TRBJ2-6): EAGVTQSPTHLIKTRGQQATLRCSPISGHTSVYWYQQALGLGLQFLLWYDEGEERNRGNFPPRFSGRQFPNYSSELNVNALELEDSALYLCASSRWTVSGANVLTFGAGSRLTVL.

This chain uses TRBV4-3 with TRBJ2-7, with 9 positions matching TRBD2. V shed 1 base and J 4 bases; nucleotides not matched to a gene: 5. Germline V lookup: CDR1 LGHNA, CDR2 YSLEER. The CDR3 spans 15 residues. CDR3 coding DNA: TGCGCCAGCAGCCAAGGGAGCGGGAGGTCATACGAGCAGTACTTC. This sequence encodes CASSQGSGRSYEQYF.

The V call is TRBV5-4, the J call TRBJ1-1, with D unclear. This CDR3 region has 11 residues. Germline loops: CDR1 SGHNT, CDR2 YYREEE (reference sequence). V lost 3 bases to trimming and J lost 13 bases, with 13 bases between them. The CDR3 nucleotides are TGTGCCAGCAGCTCCCCGGGAGGTGGTTTCTTT. The encoded protein is CASSSPGGGFF.

The chain links TRBV9 to TRBJ2-5; D unclear. The germline V gene encodes CDR1 SGDLS and CDR2 YYNGEE. V was cut by 1 base and J by 2 bases, with 6 bases left in between. The CDR3 is 13 residues long. CDR3 coding DNA: TGTGCCAGCAGCGTATCAGCTCAAGAGACCCAGTACTTC. It encodes CASSVSAQETQYF.

The chain joins TRBV10-2 to TRBJ2-7; the match to TRBD2 covers 8 bases. Looked up from germline, CDR1 is WSHSY and CDR2 is SAAADI. The CDR3 extends over 17 amino acids. V trimming: 4 bases; J trimming: 3 bases; junction bases outside the gene matches: 14. CDR3 DNA: TGCGCCAGCAGTGTCTTCGCGGCTAGCGGGTCCAACTACGAGCAGTACTTC. Protein sequence: CASSVFAASGSNYEQYF.

The chain uses TRBV18 and TRBJ2-1, with TRBD1 identical over 10 bases. The germline V gene has CDR1 KGHSH and CDR2 LQKENI. The CDR3 covers 19 residues. Losses at the gene ends were 0 bases for V and 1 base for J; bases not matched to a gene: 9. The CDR3 DNA follows: TGTGCCAGCTCACCACCGGGACAGGGGCCCATTGAGTCCTACAATGAGCAGTTCTTC. It codes for CASSPPGQGPIESYNEQFF.

This clone was detected once. The V and J genes are TRBV5-4 and TRBJ2-5; 9 positions agree with TRBD1. This CDR3 contains 16 residues. Losses at the gene ends were 4 bases for V and 3 bases for J; bases not matched to a gene: 10. Per the germline V gene, CDR1 is SGHNT and CDR2 is YYREEE (reference sequence). The CDR3 here is CASSLKFGTGKETQYF. The DNA for the CDR3 is TGTGCCAGCAGCCTAAAATTCGGGACAGGGAAAGAGACCCAGTACTTC. The entire variable domain, with the rest obtained from reference TRBV5-4 and TRBJ2-5, is as follows: ETGVTQSPTHLIKTRGQQVTLRCSSQSGHNTVSWYQQALGQGPQFIFQYYREEENGRGNFPPRFSGLQFPNYSSELNVNALELDDSALYLCASSLKFGTGKETQYFGPGTRLLVL.

The chain employs TRBV7-2 and TRBJ2-3; TRBD2 is a possible D gene (6 bases). The germline V gene encodes CDR1 SGHTA and CDR2 FQGNSA. CDR3 length: 16 amino acids. Trimming stripped 4 bases from V and 3 bases from J, with 17 bases between. The CDR3 bases are TGTGCCAGCAGCTCAGATAGCGGAGACCCAACAGATACGCAGTATTTT. This translates into CASSSDSGDPTDTQYF.

The chain combines TRBV18 with TRBJ1-2, with 7 bases fitting TRBD1. V was pared by 4 bases and J by 2 bases, with 4 bases of the junction left unmatched. The germline V gene encodes CDR1 KGHSH and CDR2 LQKENI. CDR3 size: 14 residues. The CDR3 region has the DNA TGTGCCAGCTCACTTGGGACAGAAAACTATGGCTACACCTTC. This translates into CASSLGTENYGYTF.

J is TRBJ2-7 and V is TRBV5-1; D not certain. Germline CDR1 reads SGHRS; CDR2 reads YFSETQ. The V gene lost 4 bases and the J gene lost 4 bases, with 15 bases spanning the gap. The CDR3 has 14 amino acids. In DNA form, the CDR3 reads TGCGCCAGCAGCCCGGACGGTGGGGATTACGAGCAGTACTTC. This gives the protein CASSPDGGDYEQYF.

Turning to this clone: The same CDR3 is also encoded by other DNA sequences in this sample. The rearrangement links TRBV5-1 to TRBJ2-1, with TRBD2 matching over 11 bases. Unmatched junction bases numbered 8, after V lost 4 bases and J lost 5 bases. This CDR3 is built from 16 residues. The germline gives CDR1 SGHRS, CDR2 YFSETQ. The CDR3 sequence: CASSLLTSGGNNEQFF. CDR3 in DNA: TGCGCCAGCAGCCTTCTTACTAGCGGGGGAAACAATGAGCAGTTCTTC.